The entry below gives a single T cell receptor beta chain sequence along with its context. Its antigen is still unknown. Relative to the germline gene, one junction end is altered; a read error may explain this. For blood RNA, unsorted whole blood served as the source, and germline DNA was extracted too. Total RNA amounting to 450 to 550 ng was the source from which TCR beta cDNA was made with a constant-region primer. Three nested multiplex PCR rounds of slightly modified ARM-PCR generated TCR beta libraries. The two initial PCR rounds, roughly 9 cycles each, used TRBV1-TRBV30 forward and C-beta reverse primers. MiXCR, applied by TCRdb to the multiplex PCR reads, yields one record per CDR3 protein. The sample has 300,000 to 400,000 distinct CDR3 sequences; around three fifths are singletons. This record comes from a study of tumor-infiltrating lymphocytes in primary liver carcinoma. Whole-study context: These were node-negative, non-metastatic T1-T3 tumors of roughly 4 to 11 cm. Yields of productive TCRbeta reads ranged from roughly 3.65 to 7.5 million per sample and were similar across tissue types.

Overall study findings and caveats: Less overlap was seen in tumor-adjacent and tumor-blood pairs than in tumor region pairs.

From germline, CDR1 is SGHAT and CDR2 FQNNGV. The CDR3 covers 14 residues. The TCR sequence derives from a man aged 35 to 55 with primary liver carcinoma and hepatitis B virus infection. The specimen was peripheral blood. The chain combines TRBV11-2 with TRBJ1-2; unclear D gene. The CDR3 DNA reads TGTACCAGCAGAGCTGGCCCGTCGCCTGCAGGCTACACCTTC. Translated, it gives CTSRAGPSPAGYTF.